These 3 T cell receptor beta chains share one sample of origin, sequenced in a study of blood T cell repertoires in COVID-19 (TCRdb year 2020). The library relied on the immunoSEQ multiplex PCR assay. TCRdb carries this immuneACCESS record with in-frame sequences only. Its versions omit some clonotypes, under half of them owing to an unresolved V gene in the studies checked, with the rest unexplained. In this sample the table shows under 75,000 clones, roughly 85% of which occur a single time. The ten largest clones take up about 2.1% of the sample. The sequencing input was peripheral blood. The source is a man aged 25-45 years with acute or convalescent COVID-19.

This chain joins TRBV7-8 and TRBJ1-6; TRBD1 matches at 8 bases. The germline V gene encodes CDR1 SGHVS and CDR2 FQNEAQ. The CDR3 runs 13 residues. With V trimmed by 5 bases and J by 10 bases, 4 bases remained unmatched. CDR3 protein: CASSPGTGSPLHF. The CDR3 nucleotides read TGTGCCAGCAGCCCTGGGACAGGATCACCCCTCCACTTT.

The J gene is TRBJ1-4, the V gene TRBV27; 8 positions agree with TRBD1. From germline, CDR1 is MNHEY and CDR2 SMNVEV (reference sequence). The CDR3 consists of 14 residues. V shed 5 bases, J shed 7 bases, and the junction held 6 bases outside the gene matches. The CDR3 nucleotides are TGTGCCAGCAGTACTGACAGGGGTTTTGAAAAACTGTTTTTT. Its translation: CASSTDRGFEKLFF.

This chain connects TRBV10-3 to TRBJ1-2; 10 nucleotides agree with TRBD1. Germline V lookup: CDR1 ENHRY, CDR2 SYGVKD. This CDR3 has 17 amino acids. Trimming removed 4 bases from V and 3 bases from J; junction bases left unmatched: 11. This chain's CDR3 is CAISVFPGQGSDYGYTF. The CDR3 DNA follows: TGTGCCATCAGTGTGTTTCCGGGACAGGGGTCTGACTATGGCTACACCTTC.